This is a list of T cell receptor beta chains from one sample in a study of T cells expressing NK-cell markers. One entry per CDR3 protein, without DNA, is what TCRdb gives after re-calling the 5' RACE reads. Its table lists about 260,000 distinct CDR3 sequences. Sequencing input: blood T cells: a sorted CD56 or NKG2C T cell subset, CD4+ or CD8+ T cells, or bulk PBMC T cells (not recorded which). The receptors derive from a woman between 18 and 75 years old in good health. Both conserved end residues are part of each CDR3.

j_call	v_call	cdr3_aa
TRBJ2-1	TRBV10-3	CAISEFGTDYNEQFF
TRBJ2-1	TRBV20-1	CSARDVSGSYNEQFF
TRBJ2-6	TRBV12-3/TRBV12-4	CASSLALGTSGVSGANVLTF
TRBJ1-2	TRBV4-3	CASSQITGSNYGYTF
TRBJ2-7	TRBV5-1	CASSPTRGSYEQYF
TRBJ2-7	TRBV27	CASSLSGTVSYEQYF
TRBJ1-1	TRBV7-2	CASSILGKGAFF
TRBJ2-7	TRBV24-1	CATSETGLTYEQYF
TRBJ2-1	TRBV2	CASSGGLPSSYNEQFF
TRBJ2-3	TRBV18	CASSPPSGGGTDTQYF
TRBJ2-1	TRBV20-1	CSATSRTGINNEQFF
TRBJ2-3	TRBV28	CASSFKWQGTDTQYF
TRBJ2-1	TRBV20-1	CSASGGGLADPNEQFF
TRBJ2-1	TRBV19	CASSIYTSGVYNEQFF
TRBJ2-3	TRBV20-1	CSAFSGGARDTQYF
TRBJ1-2	TRBV6-5	CASSYRQDYGYTF
TRBJ2-2	TRBV6-5	CASSSTTAGELFF
TRBJ1-6	TRBV6-2/TRBV6-3	CASSLFRDLGSPLHF
TRBJ2-5	TRBV5-1	CASSMGQGGWETQYF
TRBJ1-2	TRBV7-2	CASSPDIRYGYTF
TRBJ1-6	TRBV20-1	CSAPDRAHYNSPLHF
TRBJ2-1	TRBV7-2	CASSFIRQYNEQFF
TRBJ1-2	TRBV7-2	CASSSAWILYGYTF
TRBJ1-1	TRBV6-5	CASSYGLMNTEAFF
TRBJ1-2	TRBV3-1	CASSQDTATNYGYTF
TRBJ2-5	TRBV6-1	CASSGLAGSQETQYF
TRBJ2-5	TRBV5-1	CASSRDGVQETQYF
TRBJ1-4	TRBV14	CASSQGHTNEKLFF
TRBJ2-1	TRBV7-2	CASSFTGVGPYNEQFF
TRBJ2-7	TRBV10-3	CAISPGQGVYEQYF
TRBJ2-1	TRBV7-2	CASSPQAGVIPHEQFF
TRBJ2-1	TRBV7-9	CASSHHSRGASDNEQFF
TRBJ2-5	TRBV6-1	CASLQWRSGGETQYF
TRBJ2-5	TRBV9	CASSVGGLAGAVETQYF
TRBJ2-3	TRBV20-1	CSARGLAGEVDTQYF
TRBJ2-1	TRBV10-3	CAISSSSSGINYNEQFF
TRBJ2-3	TRBV20-1	CSARQGSTDTQYF
TRBJ1-2	TRBV6-2/TRBV6-3	CASGGQGVRGYTF
TRBJ2-1	TRBV20-1	CSAPGPLAGDRNEQFF
TRBJ2-5	TRBV18	CASSPRGGETQYF
TRBJ2-3	TRBV20-1	CSALGLYSGGADTQYF
TRBJ1-5	TRBV4-3	CASSQDLAGGTVNQPQHF
TRBJ2-3	TRBV9	CASSSRPQGADTQYF
TRBJ2-5	TRBV7-3	CASSRRIAGGTQETQYF
TRBJ2-1	TRBV27	CASSSRWRDNEQFF
TRBJ1-2	TRBV9	CASSTRGGANYGYTF
TRBJ1-1	TRBV7-9	CASSSVGIHTEAFF
TRBJ2-5	TRBV11-1	CASRGPRDSQETQYF
TRBJ2-7	TRBV5-1	CASSLGDIDYEQYF
TRBJ1-2	TRBV12-3/TRBV12-4	CASSRRQSGYTF